Listed below are T cell receptor beta chains from one sample, sequenced in a study of vaccination and CD4 T cells after COVID-19. These receptors are not linked to any known antigen. One entry per CDR3 protein results from TCRdb running MiXCR on the PCR reads. The sample consists of thousands of distinct CDR3 sequences, approximately 40% of them appearing once. Sequenced: CD4+ T cells from blood, cultured in vitro. The receptors derive from a human donor who had recovered from COVID-19. Each CDR3 is given with its conserved first and last residue. Each record gives: J gene, clone size, V gene, D gene, CDR3 DNA, CDR3 protein. The D gene is left open where the match is weak. The size entry is marked missing in some rows and otherwise reads once, few, many or a size class.

TRBJ1-2,.,TRBV6-5,TRBD1,TGTGCCAGCAGTTACATGGAACAGGGGGTGGGCTACACCTTC,CASSYMEQGVGYTF
TRBJ2-2,few,TRBV20-1,.,TGCAGTGCTAGAGCTACGAACACCGGGGAGCTGTTTTTT,CSARATNTGELFF
TRBJ2-7,.,TRBV6-1,.,TGTGCCAGCAGCGAAGGGCCCACAGATAAATACGAGCAGTACTTC,CASSEGPTDKYEQYF
TRBJ2-2,.,TRBV6-1,.,TGTGCCAGCAGCCCCCAGGACACCGGGGAGCTGTTTTTT,CASSPQDTGELFF
TRBJ1-1,.,TRBV29-1,TRBD1,TGCAGCGTTGATCCGGGACAGGGAGACACTGAAGCTTTCTTT,CSVDPGQGDTEAFF
TRBJ2-3,.,TRBV10-3,.,TGTGCCATCAGTGAGTGGTCAGGGAGCACAGATACGCAGTATTTT,CAISEWSGSTDTQYF
TRBJ1-2,.,TRBV5-1,TRBD1,TGCGCCAGCAGCTTGGGGGACAGGGCCGGTGGCTACACCTTC,CASSLGDRAGGYTF
TRBJ2-3,once,TRBV7-2,TRBD2,TGTGCCAGCAGCTTAGATCGGGCAGGGACTAATACGCAGTATTTT,CASSLDRAGTNTQYF
TRBJ2-6,.,TRBV6-5,TRBD1,TGTGCCAGCAGTTACGGGGGACAGGGACGAGGATCTGGGGCCAACGTCCTGACTTTC,CASSYGGQGRGSGANVLTF
TRBJ1-2,.,TRBV12-3/TRBV12-4,.,TGTGCCAGCAGTTCCAGGGCCAACTATGGCTACACCTTC,CASSSRANYGYTF
TRBJ1-1,few,TRBV7-9,.,TGTGCCAGCAGCTTAGTTTGGACACTGAACACTGAAGCTTTCTTT,CASSLVWTLNTEAFF
TRBJ2-7,.,TRBV6-1,.,TGTGCCAGCAGTGAGGTGGGCGAGCAGTACTTC,CASSEVGEQYF
TRBJ1-5,.,TRBV19,TRBD1,TGTGCCAGTAGCGAGGACAGGGATTATAGCAATCAGCCCCAGCATTTT,CASSEDRDYSNQPQHF
TRBJ1-2,few,TRBV27,.,TGTGCCAGCAGTGCGGGACCTCAAAACTATGGCTACACCTTC,CASSAGPQNYGYTF
TRBJ1-1,.,TRBV7-9,TRBD1,TGTGCCAGCAGCTTAGATCTGACAGGGCGGAACACTGAAGCTTTCTTT,CASSLDLTGRNTEAFF
TRBJ1-3,.,TRBV4-2,.,TGTGCCAGCAGCCAAGATCTTAGCCCCCCAGGAAACACCATATATTTT,CASSQDLSPPGNTIYF
TRBJ1-1,.,TRBV2,.,TGTGCCAGCAGTCGCGGTCTTGAAGCTTTCTTT,CASSRGLEAFF
TRBJ2-5,few,TRBV5-6,TRBD2,TGTGCCAGCAGCCAACTAGCGGGGGGCCAAGAGACCCAGTACTTC,CASSQLAGGQETQYF
TRBJ1-1,.,TRBV19,TRBD1,TGTGCCAGTAGGTTGACAGGGCGAGCTGAAGCTTTCTTT,CASRLTGRAEAFF
TRBJ1-1,.,TRBV2,.,TGTGCCAGCAGTGATAGGAGGGCAACTGAAGCTTTCTTT,CASSDRRATEAFF
TRBJ2-5,.,TRBV25-1,.,TGTGCCAGCAGTGAAACCGCCGGGATTTTACAAGAGACCCAGTACTTC,CASSETAGILQETQYF
TRBJ2-1,few,TRBV5-4,TRBD2,TGTGCCAGCAGCTTGGAGGCTAGCGGGAGTGAGCAGTTCTTC,CASSLEASGSEQFF
TRBJ1-1,.,TRBV6-1,TRBD1,TGTGCCAGCAGTGGGCAGGGGGCTACTGAAGCTTTCTTT,CASSGQGATEAFF
TRBJ1-2,few,TRBV27,TRBD1,TGTGCCAGCAGTGGACAGGGAGACTATGGCTACACCTTC,CASSGQGDYGYTF
TRBJ2-5,few,TRBV12-3/TRBV12-4,.,TGTGCCAGCAGGAGGGGGTCGGGAGAGACCCAGTACTTC,CASRRGSGETQYF
TRBJ2-5,.,TRBV5-5,TRBD2,TGTGCCAGCAGCTCCGTGACTAGCGCACTAGAGACCCAGTACTTC,CASSSVTSALETQYF
TRBJ1-3,.,TRBV5-1,TRBD1,TGCGCCAGCACCCCGGGACAGGGAAGGTCCTCTGGAAACACCATATATTTT,CASTPGQGRSSGNTIYF
TRBJ2-2,.,TRBV12-3/TRBV12-4,.,TGTGCCAGCAGTTTGGCGGACAGGAACACCGGGGAGCTGTTTTTT,CASSLADRNTGELFF
TRBJ2-7,.,TRBV5-6,.,TGTGCCAGCAGCCCTACCCTGGGCATCTCCTACGAGCAGTACTTC,CASSPTLGISYEQYF
TRBJ2-3,.,TRBV29-1,TRBD2,TGCAGCGTTGATTACGGGGGGGGGACAGATACGCAGTATTTT,CSVDYGGGTDTQYF
TRBJ1-5,.,TRBV12-3/TRBV12-4,TRBD1,TGTGCCAGCAGTTTCTGGGACAGGAGCAATCAGCCCCAGCATTTT,CASSFWDRSNQPQHF
TRBJ2-5,few,TRBV7-8,.,TGTGCCAGCAGCCAAGGTGGGGGCGCGGAGACCCAGTACTTC,CASSQGGGAETQYF
TRBJ1-6,few,TRBV7-3,.,TGTGCCAGCAGCCGGGACGGCGGGAATTCACCCCTCCACTTT,CASSRDGGNSPLHF
TRBJ2-7,.,TRBV4-1,TRBD2,TGCGCCAGCAGCCAAGCCGGGACTACTACCTACGAGCAGTACTTC,CASSQAGTTTYEQYF
TRBJ2-1,medium-sized,TRBV2,TRBD2,TGTGCCAGCAGTCCCCTTAGCGGGGGGTCGCTATACAATGAGCAGTTCTTC,CASSPLSGGSLYNEQFF
TRBJ2-3,.,TRBV20-1,.,TGCAGTGCTACCCTGGAAGCAGATACGCAGTATTTT,CSATLEADTQYF
TRBJ1-2,few,TRBV2,.,TGTGCCAGCAGTGAAATGTCGGCAGGCTATGGCTACACCTTC,CASSEMSAGYGYTF
TRBJ2-4,.,TRBV30,TRBD1,TGTGCCTCGACAGGGGGGTCCAAAAACATTCAGTACTTC,CASTGGSKNIQYF
TRBJ1-2,.,TRBV9,.,TGTGCCAGCAGCCCGGTGGAGGGACTTAGTGGCTACACCTTC,CASSPVEGLSGYTF
TRBJ1-1,.,TRBV27,TRBD1,TGTGCCAGCAGTCCTTATTCCGGGACAGGGGGGAACACTGAAGCTTTCTTT,CASSPYSGTGGNTEAFF
TRBJ2-2,.,TRBV6-1,TRBD1,TGTGCCAGCACCTCGGACAGGGCGAACACCGGGGAGCTGTTTTTT,CASTSDRANTGELFF
TRBJ2-2,.,TRBV3-1,TRBD1,TGTGCCAGCAGTTACACTCACCCCGGGACAGGGGTCCCCGGGGAGCTGTTTTTT,CASSYTHPGTGVPGELFF
TRBJ1-2,.,TRBV29-1,.,TGCAGCGGCCCACAGGGAACCTATGGCTACACCTTC,CSGPQGTYGYTF
TRBJ1-6,few,TRBV7-9,.,TGTGCCAGCAGCCTGGGAAACTATAATTCACCCCTCCACTTT,CASSLGNYNSPLHF
TRBJ1-1,few,TRBV6-5,.,TGTGCCAGCAGTTATGGGTTAGCGACTAACACTGAAGCTTTCTTT,CASSYGLATNTEAFF
TRBJ2-5,.,TRBV27,TRBD2,TGTGCCAGCAGTTTAGCGGGAGTTTTATCAGAGACCCAGTACTTC,CASSLAGVLSETQYF
TRBJ1-5,.,TRBV20-1,TRBD1,TGCAGTGCTTTGGCTGGACAGGGCAATCAGCCCCAGCATTTT,CSALAGQGNQPQHF
TRBJ1-1,.,TRBV12-3/TRBV12-4,.,TGTGCCAGCACCACTTCGGGGCAAACTGAAGCTTTCTTT,CASTTSGQTEAFF
TRBJ1-2,large,TRBV15,TRBD1,TGTGCCACCAGCACTCCGGGACAGGGGGCGCGTGGCTACACCTTC,CATSTPGQGARGYTF
TRBJ1-2,few,TRBV4-1,TRBD1,TGCGCCAGCAGCCAAGAAAGGGACAGGGGTGTCGGCTACACCTTC,CASSQERDRGVGYTF
TRBJ2-2,few,TRBV19,TRBD2,TGTGCCAGTAGTAGTCTAGCGGGGGGGCGCACCGGGGAGCTGTTTTTT,CASSSLAGGRTGELFF
TRBJ1-2,.,TRBV20-1,.,TGCAGTTTCAGGGTAATGGGTAACTATGGCTACACCTTC,CSFRVMGNYGYTF
TRBJ1-2,.,TRBV6-1,.,TGTGCCAGCAGCCCCAGACAGGCGATCTTTGATGGCTACACCTTC,CASSPRQAIFDGYTF